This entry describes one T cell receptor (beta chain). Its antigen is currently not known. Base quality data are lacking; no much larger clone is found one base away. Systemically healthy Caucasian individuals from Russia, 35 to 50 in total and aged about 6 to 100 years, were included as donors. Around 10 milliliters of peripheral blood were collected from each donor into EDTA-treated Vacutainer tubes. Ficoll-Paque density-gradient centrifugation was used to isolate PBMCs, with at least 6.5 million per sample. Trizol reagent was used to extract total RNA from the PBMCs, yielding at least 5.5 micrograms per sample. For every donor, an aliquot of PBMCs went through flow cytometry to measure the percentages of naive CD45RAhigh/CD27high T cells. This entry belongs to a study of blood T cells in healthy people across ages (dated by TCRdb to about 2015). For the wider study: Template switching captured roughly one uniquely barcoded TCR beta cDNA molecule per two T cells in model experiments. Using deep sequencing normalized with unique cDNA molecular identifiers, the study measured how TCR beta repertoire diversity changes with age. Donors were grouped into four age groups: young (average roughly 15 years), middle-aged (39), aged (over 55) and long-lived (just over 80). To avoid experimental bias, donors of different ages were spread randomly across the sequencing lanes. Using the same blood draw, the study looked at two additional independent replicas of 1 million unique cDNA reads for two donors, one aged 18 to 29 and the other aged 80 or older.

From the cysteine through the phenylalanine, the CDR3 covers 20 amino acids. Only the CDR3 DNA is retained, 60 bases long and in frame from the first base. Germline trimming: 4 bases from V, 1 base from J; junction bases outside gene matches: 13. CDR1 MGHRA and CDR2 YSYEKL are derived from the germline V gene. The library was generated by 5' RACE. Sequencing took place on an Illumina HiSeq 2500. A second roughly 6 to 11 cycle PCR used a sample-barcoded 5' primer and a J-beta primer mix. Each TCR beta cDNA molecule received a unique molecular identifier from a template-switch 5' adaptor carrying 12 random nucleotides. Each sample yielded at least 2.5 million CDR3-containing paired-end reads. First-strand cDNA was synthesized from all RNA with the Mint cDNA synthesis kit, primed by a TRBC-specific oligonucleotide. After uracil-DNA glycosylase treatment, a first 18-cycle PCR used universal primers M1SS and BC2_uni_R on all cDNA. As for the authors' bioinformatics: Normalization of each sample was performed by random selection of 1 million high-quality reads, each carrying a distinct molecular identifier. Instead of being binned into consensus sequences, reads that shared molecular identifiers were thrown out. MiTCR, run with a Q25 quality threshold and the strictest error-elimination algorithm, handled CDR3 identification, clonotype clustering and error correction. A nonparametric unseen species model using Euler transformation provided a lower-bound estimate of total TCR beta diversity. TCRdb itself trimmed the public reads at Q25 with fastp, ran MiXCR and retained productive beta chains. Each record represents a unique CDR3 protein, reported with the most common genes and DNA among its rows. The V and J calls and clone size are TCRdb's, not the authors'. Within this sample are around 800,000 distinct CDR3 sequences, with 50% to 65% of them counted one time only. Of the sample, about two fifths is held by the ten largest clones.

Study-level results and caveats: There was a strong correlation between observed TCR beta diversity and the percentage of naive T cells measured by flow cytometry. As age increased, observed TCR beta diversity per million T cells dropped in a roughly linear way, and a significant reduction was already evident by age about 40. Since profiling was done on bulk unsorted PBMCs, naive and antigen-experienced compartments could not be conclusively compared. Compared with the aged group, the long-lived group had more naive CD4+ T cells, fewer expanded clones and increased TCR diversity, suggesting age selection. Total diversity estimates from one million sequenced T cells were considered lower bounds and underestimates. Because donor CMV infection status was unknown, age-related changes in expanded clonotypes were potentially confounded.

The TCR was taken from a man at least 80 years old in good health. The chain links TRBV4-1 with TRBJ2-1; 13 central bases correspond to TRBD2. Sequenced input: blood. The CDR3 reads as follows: CASSLTLGLAGRSSYNEQFF. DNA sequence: TGCGCCAGCAGCCTTACCCTGGGACTAGCGGGAAGAAGTTCCTACAATGAGCAGTTCTTC.